This T cell receptor (beta chain) stems from a study of STAT5B mutations in CD4+ large granular lymphocyte leukemia. TCRdb keeps only in-frame clones here, not all; method: immunoSEQ multiplex PCR. The repertoire holds 30,000 to 35,000 clones, with 70% to 90% as singletons. Comment on this clone: Its target is not known.

CDR3 length: 14 residues. Per the germline V gene, CDR1 is SGHRS and CDR2 is YFSETQ. The junction had 5 bases not matched to a gene; V was cut back by 5 bases and J by 1 base. General study points: Patient CD4-sorted repertoires looked more clonal than healthy CD4+ repertoires, even without putative leukemic clones. No patients shared main leukemic clonotypes, though 20% to 25% appeared at low frequency elsewhere.

The receptor was derived from a human donor in good health. The chain uses TRBV5-1 and TRBJ1-1, with 7 bases fitting TRBD1. The material sequenced was CD4+ T cells from blood buffy coats. CDR3 amino acids: CASREGGWNTEAFF. The CDR3 DNA reads TGCGCCAGCAGGGAAGGGGGCTGGAACACTGAAGCTTTCTTT. The full variable domain, rest sourced from reference TRBV5-1 and TRBJ1-1, is KAGVTQTPRYLIKTRGQQVTLSCSPISGHRSVSWYQQTPGQGLQFLFEYFSETQRNKGNFPGRFSGRQFSNSRSEMNVSTLELGDSALYLCASREGGWNTEAFFGQGTRLTVV.